This TCR beta chain was sequenced during a study of T cell responses to AZD1222 COVID-19 vaccine. Clones were read by immunoSEQ multiplex PCR, and TCRdb kept only the in-frame ones, dropping some. The table lists 150,000 or so clones, approximately 89% of them singletons. V lost 8 bases to trimming and J lost 2 bases, with 24 bases between them. CDR1 and CDR2 from the germline V gene are SEHNR and FQNEAQ (reference sequence). The CDR3 extends over 17 amino acids. The chain employs TRBV7-9 and TRBJ2-5, with TRBD2 as a possible D gene (5 bases). The specimen comprised peripheral blood, sampled on day 0 of AZD1222 vaccination. The clonotype was recovered from an adult in good health. Here the CDR3 reads CASLPGRRRWQQETQYF. CDR3 coding DNA: TGTGCCAGCCTACCGGGTAGGAGGAGGTGGCAGCAAGAGACCCAGTACTTC.